The rows below give T cell receptor beta chains drawn from one sample of a study of blood T cell repertoires in COVID-19. Measured with immunoSEQ multiplex PCR; TCRdb has only the in-frame clones, and not every one. Here the sample spans 50,000 to 55,000 clones, around 86% being singletons. Specimen: peripheral blood. These TCRs come from a man aged 50 to 59 with active COVID-19. CDR3s include the opening cysteine and the closing phenylalanine or tryptophan. A D gene is named only where the DNA matches it firmly. Rows give clone size only sometimes, using once, few, many, or a class for an expanded clone.

V gene,clone size,D gene,J gene,CDR3 protein,CDR3 DNA
TRBV5-1,-,-,TRBJ2-2,CASSSDYTGGELFF,TGCGCCAGCAGTTCGGACTACACCGGCGGGGAGCTGTTTTTT
TRBV5-4,-,-,TRBJ2-3,CASSPSTDTQYF,TGTGCCAGCAGCCCAAGCACAGATACGCAGTATTTT
TRBV10-3,-,TRBD1,TRBJ1-2,CAISESGQPYYGYTF,TGTGCCATCAGTGAGTCGGGACAGCCGTACTATGGCTACACCTTC
TRBV12-3/TRBV12-4,-,-,TRBJ2-5,CASSFQETQYF,TGTGCCAGCAGTTTTCAGGAGACCCAGTACTTC
TRBV6-6,-,TRBD1,TRBJ2-3,CASSYGTGGYTQYF,TGTGCCAGCAGTTACGGGACAGGGGGTTATACGCAGTATTTT
TRBV9,-,TRBD1,TRBJ1-2,CASTTTGQNYGYTF,TGTGCCAGCACCACAACGGGACAGAACTATGGCTACACCTTC
TRBV7-9,few,-,TRBJ1-2,CASSSSDTNYGYTF,TGTGCCAGCAGCTCATCTGACACAAACTATGGCTACACCTTC
TRBV19,-,-,TRBJ2-5,CASSSSTQETQYF,TGTGCCAGTAGTTCGAGTACCCAAGAGACCCAGTACTTC
TRBV7-2,once,TRBD1,TRBJ2-7,CASKWDRGEYEQYF,TGTGCCAGCAAATGGGACAGGGGAGAATACGAGCAGTACTTC
TRBV30,once,-,TRBJ2-2,CAWSPKGVYSGELFF,TGTGCCTGGAGTCCCAAGGGGGTTTACTCCGGGGAGCTGTTTTTT
TRBV19,-,-,TRBJ1-5,CASMWGPGGGQPQHF,TGTGCCAGTATGTGGGGGCCTGGGGGGGGTCAGCCCCAGCATTTT
TRBV24-1,-,TRBD2,TRBJ2-7,CATSDGDAGTDLQAGGKADEQYF,TGTGCCACCAGTGATGGAGATGCCGGGACAGACCTTCAAGCGGGGGGAAAGGCCGACGAGCAGTACTTC
TRBV28,-,TRBD2,TRBJ2-7,CASSPGLGYEQYF,TGTGCCAGCAGTCCGGGACTAGGGTACGAGCAGTACTTC
TRBV4-3,-,-,TRBJ2-3,CASSQEAIRTDTQYF,TGCGCCAGCAGCCAAGAAGCAATAAGAACAGATACGCAGTATTTT
TRBV4-1,-,TRBD1,TRBJ2-3,CASSLGQGPSSTDTQYF,TGCGCCAGCAGTCTGGGACAGGGGCCTTCTAGCACAGATACGCAGTATTTT
TRBV2,-,TRBD2,TRBJ2-3,CASLSGVSDTQYF,TGTGCCAGCCTCAGCGGGGTCTCAGATACGCAGTATTTT
TRBV10-3,-,TRBD1,TRBJ1-6,CATQDRGANSPLHF,TGTGCCACCCAGGACAGGGGGGCTAATTCACCCCTCCACTTT
TRBV2,once,-,TRBJ2-3,CASSAGVSTDTQYF,TGTGCCAGCAGTGCGGGGGTTAGCACAGATACGCAGTATTTT
TRBV19,-,-,TRBJ2-5,CASSILAWETQYF,TGTGCCAGTAGTATTCTAGCGTGGGAGACCCAGTACTTC
TRBV5-1,-,-,TRBJ2-3,CASSLGTGSDTQYF,TGCGCCAGCAGCTTGGGAACAGGTTCAGATACGCAGTATTTT
TRBV6-6,-,-,TRBJ1-4,CASSLPGKLFF,TGTGCCAGCAGCCTACCGGGGAAACTGTTTTTT
TRBV19,-,TRBD1,TRBJ1-5,CASTLGQGNQPQHF,TGTGCCAGTACCCTGGGACAGGGAAATCAGCCCCAGCATTTT
TRBV6-2/TRBV6-3,-,TRBD1,TRBJ1-4,CASSPGDRADEKLFF,TGTGCCAGCAGCCCCGGGGACAGAGCGGATGAAAAACTGTTTTTT
TRBV9,-,TRBD2,TRBJ2-5,CASSAGVLAGPQETQYF,TGTGCCAGCAGCGCTGGGGTTCTAGCGGGACCACAAGAGACCCAGTACTTC
TRBV7-9,-,TRBD1,TRBJ1-3,CASSPQAGGSLTGNTIYF,TGTGCCAGCAGCCCTCAAGCAGGGGGCAGCCTTACTGGAAACACCATATATTTT
TRBV15,once,-,TRBJ2-7,CATSRDRRTVSYEQYF,TGTGCCACCAGCAGAGATCGGAGGACAGTCTCCTACGAGCAGTACTTC
TRBV6-1,-,TRBD2,TRBJ2-1,CASSDTSGSGSHEQFF,TGTGCCAGCAGTGACACTAGCGGGAGCGGTTCCCATGAGCAGTTCTTC
TRBV9,-,-,TRBJ1-6,CASSVDGVSPLHF,TGTGCCAGCAGCGTAGACGGGGTCTCACCCCTCCACTTT
TRBV19,once,-,TRBJ1-1,CASSPQGGNTEAFF,TGTGCCAGTAGTCCCCAGGGAGGGAACACTGAAGCTTTCTTT
TRBV29-1,-,TRBD1,TRBJ1-1,CSVWTGGRTEAFF,TGCAGCGTGTGGACAGGGGGCCGGACTGAAGCTTTCTTT
TRBV6-5,-,TRBD2,TRBJ2-1,CAILADDYNEQFF,TGTGCGATCCTAGCGGATGACTACAATGAGCAGTTCTTC
TRBV7-2,-,-,TRBJ2-6,CASSFGGTGANVLTF,TGTGCCAGCAGCTTCGGGGGTACTGGGGCCAACGTCCTGACTTTC
TRBV6-5,-,-,TRBJ2-3,CASSFGGRTDTQYF,TGTGCCAGCAGTTTCGGGGGGCGCACAGATACGCAGTATTTT
TRBV7-9,-,TRBD1,TRBJ1-2,CASSPDRGRIYTF,TGTGCCAGCAGCCCAGACAGGGGCAGGATCTACACCTTC
TRBV18,-,-,TRBJ2-1,CASSGNEQFF,TGTGCCAGCTCCGGGAATGAGCAGTTCTTC
TRBV6-1,-,-,TRBJ2-3,CASSEVGHTDTQYF,TGTGCCAGCAGTGAAGTCGGACACACAGATACGCAGTATTTT
TRBV29-1,-,TRBD1,TRBJ2-3,CSVLTGYTDTQYF,TGCAGCGTCCTGACAGGGTACACAGATACGCAGTATTTT
TRBV23-1,-,-,TRBJ1-1,CASSQVQQEAFF,TGCGCCAGCAGTCAAGTACAGCAAGAAGCTTTCTTT
TRBV27,-,TRBD1,TRBJ2-6,CASSPRGQGATGANVLTF,TGTGCCAGCAGTCCACGGGGACAGGGGGCAACAGGGGCCAACGTCCTGACTTTC
TRBV18,-,-,TRBJ2-1,CASSPSTDNEQFF,TGTGCCAGCTCACCCTCGACAGACAATGAGCAGTTCTTC